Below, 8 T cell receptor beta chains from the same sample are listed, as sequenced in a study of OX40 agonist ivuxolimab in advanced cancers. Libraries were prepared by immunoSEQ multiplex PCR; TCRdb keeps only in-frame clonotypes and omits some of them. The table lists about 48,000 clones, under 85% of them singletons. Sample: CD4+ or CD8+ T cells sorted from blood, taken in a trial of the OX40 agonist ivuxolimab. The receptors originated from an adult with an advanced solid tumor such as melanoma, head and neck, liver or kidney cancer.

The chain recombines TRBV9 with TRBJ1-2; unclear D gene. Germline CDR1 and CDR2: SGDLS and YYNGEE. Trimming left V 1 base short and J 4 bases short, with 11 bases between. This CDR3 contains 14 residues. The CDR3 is CASSVIRRGYGYTF. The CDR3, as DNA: TGTGCCAGCAGCGTAATTAGAAGAGGCTATGGCTACACCTTC.

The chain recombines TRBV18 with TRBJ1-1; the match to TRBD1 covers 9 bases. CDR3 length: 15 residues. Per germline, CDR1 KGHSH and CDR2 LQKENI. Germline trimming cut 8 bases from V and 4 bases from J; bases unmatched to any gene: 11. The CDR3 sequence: CASLNRGPRGTEAFF. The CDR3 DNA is TGTGCCAGCCTCAACAGGGGGCCAAGGGGCACTGAAGCTTTCTTT.

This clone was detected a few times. The CDR3 bases are TGTGCCAGCAGTGACCTCGATGCGACAAGAAAGTTCTTC. Encoded protein: CASSDLDATRKFF. The chain recombines TRBV6-4 with TRBJ2-1; D is undetermined. V gave up 2 bases and J gave up 14 bases, with 16 bases separating them. This CDR3 is 13 amino acids long. CDR1 and CDR2 (germline): MRHNA, SNTAGT.

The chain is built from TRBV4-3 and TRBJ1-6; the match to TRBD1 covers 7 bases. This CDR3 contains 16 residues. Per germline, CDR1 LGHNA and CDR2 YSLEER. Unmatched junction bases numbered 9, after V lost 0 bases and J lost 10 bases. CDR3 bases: TGCGCCAGCAGCCAAGATCTGCAGGCAGGGGGGTCACCCCTCCACTTT. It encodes CASSQDLQAGGSPLHF.

The CDR3 DNA reads as TGTGCCAGCAGGAGGAGGGACACTGAAGCTTTCTTT. It translates to CASRRRDTEAFF. This chain links TRBV6-1 with TRBJ1-1; no firm D call. V was pared by 6 bases and J by 3 bases, with 8 bases between. CDR1 is MNHNS, CDR2 SASEGT, per germline. This CDR3 contains 12 residues.

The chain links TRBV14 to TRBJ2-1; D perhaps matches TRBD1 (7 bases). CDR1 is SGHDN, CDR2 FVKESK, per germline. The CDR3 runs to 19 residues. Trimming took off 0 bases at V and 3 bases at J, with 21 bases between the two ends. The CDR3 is CASSQESWGAGQSYNEQFF. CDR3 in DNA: TGTGCCAGCAGCCAAGAGTCCTGGGGCGCGGGACAGAGCTACAATGAGCAGTTCTTC.

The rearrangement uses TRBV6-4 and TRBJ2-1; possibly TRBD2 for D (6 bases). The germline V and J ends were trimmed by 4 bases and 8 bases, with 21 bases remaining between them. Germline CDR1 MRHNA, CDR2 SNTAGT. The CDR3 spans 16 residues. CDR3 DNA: TGTGCCAGCAGTGCCCCTCCGGGGCCGGAGGGAGATGAGCAGTTCTTC. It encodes CASSAPPGPEGDEQFF.

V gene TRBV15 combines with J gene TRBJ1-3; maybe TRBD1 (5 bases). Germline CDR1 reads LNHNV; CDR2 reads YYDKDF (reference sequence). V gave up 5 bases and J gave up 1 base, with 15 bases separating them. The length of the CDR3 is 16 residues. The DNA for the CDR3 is TGTGCCACCAGCCGTGGATCAGGGATTTCTGGAAACACCATATATTTT. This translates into CATSRGSGISGNTIYF.